This T cell receptor (beta chain) derives from a study of Ad26.COV2.S vaccination and SARS-CoV-2 variants (TCRdb year 2021). In terms of the full investigation: Vaccine-arm donors were drawn from COV1001, a multicentre, randomized, double-blind, placebo-controlled phase I-IIa trial of Ad26.COV2.S in healthy adults. Ad26.COV2.S was administered intramuscularly at 5 x 10^10 or 1 x 10^11 viral particles, either as a single shot or as two shots given 56 days apart. TCRbeta repertoire sequencing was used to assess the specificity and breadth of SARS-CoV-2-reactive T cell receptors after Ad26.COV2.S vaccination. A total of about 30 samples were included in the TCR-sequenced set, comprising 19 Ad26.COV2.S vaccine recipients, 5 placebo recipients and 8 SARS-CoV-2 convalescent individuals. Trial participants were randomized into five groups of five, in which low-dose or high-dose Ad26.COV2.S was given once or twice, or placebo was given on both occasions. Investigators did not know the trial group allocation while performing experiments and assessing outcomes. Results the study describes overall, beyond this receptor: Higher spike-specific TCR breadth was observed in Ad26.COV2.S recipients than in placebo recipients (P = 0.0014). According to the authors, total T cell responses may have been underestimated by the TCR breadth and depth analyses. The study was not powered for comparison of responses between vaccine doses or regimens. Comparable non-spike TCR breadth was observed between vaccine and placebo recipients, consistent with only spike being contained in the vaccine. After vaccination, substantial breadth of spike-specific CD8+ and CD4+ T cell responses was reported.

The immunoSEQ Assay was the method used to sequence TCRbeta CDR3 regions. After extraction, genomic DNA underwent amplification by bias-controlled multiplex PCR, followed by high-throughput sequencing. The study's own analysis went as follows. To quantify the absolute abundance of each unique TCRbeta CDR3 region, sequences were collapsed and filtered. T cell fraction was estimated by normalizing TCRbeta template counts to usable DNA, with usable DNA measured through amplification of reference genes found in all nucleated cells. Repertoire TCRs were annotated as SARS-CoV-2-specific by exact matching of V gene, CDR3 amino acid sequence and J gene to a known reactive TCR set. The reference SARS-CoV-2 TCR set came from MIRA and was filtered for enrichment in COVID-19-positive ImmuneCODE repertoires, removing public or cross-reactive TCRs. Using the MIRA antigens, annotated TCRs were further analysed by specific ORF or by position within an ORF. Breadth was defined as annotated unique rearrangements over total unique productive rearrangements; depth was the summed frequency of those rearrangements. Group comparisons of TCR breadth used two-sided Wilcoxon rank-sum tests. TCRdb limited this immuneACCESS table to in-frame rearrangements with V and J called. A share of clones is missing; checked studies link under half to unresolved V genes, and the rest is unexplained. That table supplies the V and J calls and clone size; D and trimming were determined from the DNA. Present in this sample are 250,000 to 300,000 clones, roughly 86% of which were seen just once. The ten largest clones take up roughly 3.5% of the sample.

This clone was seen a single time. What antigen it recognizes has not been identified. There are no base qualities to consult, and no much larger clone falls within one base. Explained via the paper, the treatment or condition label denotes: roughly 19 received Ad26.COV2.S at low or high dose, single or two shots; 5 received placebo; per-sample allocation not given. For vaccine and placebo recipients, repertoires were sequenced using samples collected on day 63 after the first injection. In Cohort 1b, about two dozen adults aged 18-55 years were enrolled at a single site in Boston, USA, between 29 July and 7 August 2020. As a vaccine, Ad26.COV2.S was a replication-incompetent adenovirus type 26 vector that expressed a prefusion-stabilized SARS-CoV-2 spike protein derived from the original Wuhan strain. The sequence derives from a person aged 18-65 years who received the Ad26.COV2.S COVID-19 vaccine or a placebo. This material consisted of peripheral blood, taken in a trial of Ad26.COV2.S vaccine versus placebo.

The nucleotides are TGTGCCAGCAGCCAATCTATCTTGATAGCCAAAAACATTCAGTACTTC. Translated, it gives CASSQSILIAKNIQYF. The chain was built from TRBV3-1 (or the pseudogene TRBV3-2) and TRBJ2-4; the D gene assignment is ambiguous. Spanning cysteine to phenylalanine, the CDR3 consists of 16 amino acids. The sequence is cut down to CDR3 DNA, 48 bases in frame from base 1. Via the germline V gene (reference sequence), CDR1 is LGHDT and CDR2 YNNKEL. V is clipped by 2 bases and J by 0 bases, and the sequence between their germline boundaries is 11 bases long.